The present TCR beta chain was sequenced within a study of cytomegalovirus exposure and HLA in healthy donors. Study-level results: Most of the TCR beta V segments (in an earlier analysis) were productive either about 87% or about 30% of the time.

PCR amplification relied on 60 Vbeta primers (plus 13 Jbeta primers). Sequencing used immunoSEQ multiplex PCR; TCRdb keeps in-frame clones, though not all of them. Of fewer than 200,000 clones in the sample, 81% were seen once. Trimming shortened V by 4 bases and J by 4 bases, and 6 bases separated the two germline ends. This CDR3 has 12 residues. From germline, CDR1 is SGHDT and CDR2 YYEEEE. As regards this clone: Its antigen is as yet unknown.

The sample taken for sequencing was PBMCs. The chain carries TRBV5-6 and TRBJ1-5, with unresolved D. The TCR was taken from a woman aged 50 to 60 in good health and CMV-seronegative. CDR3 coding DNA: TGTGCCAGCAGCCGACTTAATCAGCCCCAGCATTTT. Its translation is CASSRLNQPQHF.